This TCR beta chain is from a study of shared clonotypes between healthy human individuals. Assay runs were performed at deep level. Using immunoSEQ multiplex PCR, the repertoire was profiled, and TCRdb retains in-frame clones only, with some absent. The profile covers over 2,000,000 clones, with around 95% appearing a single time and around 1.7% taken by the ten largest. CDR1 is SGHVS and CDR2 is FNYEAQ in the germline V gene. V gave up 5 bases and J gave up 2 bases, with 10 bases separating them. There are 14 residues in the CDR3. CD45RO negativity and positive selection for CCR7 defined naive CD8 cells, a population that excluded terminally differentiated effector memory CD45RA+ cells.

The clonotype was recovered from a man between 18 and 29 years old in good health. Some clones in this sample may be carry-over from other donors' samples. The chain has TRBV7-6 and TRBJ1-3, with D possibly matching TRBD1 (5 bases). The sample was naive CD8+ T cells from PBMCs. The CDR3 region has the DNA TGTGCCAGCAGCCCACGACAGCCTGGAAACACCATATATTTT. It codes for CASSPRQPGNTIYF.